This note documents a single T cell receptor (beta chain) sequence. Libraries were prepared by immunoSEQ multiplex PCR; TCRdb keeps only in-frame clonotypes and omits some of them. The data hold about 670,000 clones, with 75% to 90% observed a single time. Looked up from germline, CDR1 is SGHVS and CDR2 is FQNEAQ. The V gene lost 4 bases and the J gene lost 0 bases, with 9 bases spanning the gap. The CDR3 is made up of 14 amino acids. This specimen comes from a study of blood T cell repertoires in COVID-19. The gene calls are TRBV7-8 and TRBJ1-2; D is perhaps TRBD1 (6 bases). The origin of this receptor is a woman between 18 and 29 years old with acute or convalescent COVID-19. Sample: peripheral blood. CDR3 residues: CASSWDTSNYGYTF. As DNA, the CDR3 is TGTGCCAGCAGCTGGGACACCTCTAACTATGGCTACACCTTC. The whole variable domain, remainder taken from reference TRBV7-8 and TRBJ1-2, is GAGVSQSPRYKVAKRGQDVALRCDPISGHVSLFWYQQALGQGPEFLTYFQNEAQLDKSGLPSDRFFAERPEGSVSTLKIQRTQQEDSAVYLCASSWDTSNYGYTFGSGTRLTVV.